Listed below are T cell receptor beta chains from one sample, sequenced in a study of blood T cell repertoires in COVID-19. Clones were read by immunoSEQ multiplex PCR, and TCRdb kept only the in-frame ones, dropping some. The table lists 70,000 to 95,000 clones, 80% of them singletons. The sequencing input was peripheral blood. The source is a woman in her thirties or forties with active or convalescent COVID-19. Both conserved end residues are part of each CDR3. D genes are given only for firm matches. The size field is filled for only some rows; it gives once, few, many or a size class.

cdr3_nt cdr3_aa v_call d_call j_call clone_size
TGTGCCAGCAGCTTAGCGGGGACAGACTCCTACAATGAGCAGTTCTTC CASSLAGTDSYNEQFF TRBV7-2 TRBD1 TRBJ2-1 .
TGTGCCTGGAGTAAAGGGGGCGTCGGCCAGCCCCAGCATTTT CAWSKGGVGQPQHF TRBV30 TRBD1 TRBJ1-5 once
TGTGCCAGCAGCTTAGACAGGGGGGTGGGCACTGAAGCTTTCTTT CASSLDRGVGTEAFF TRBV11-3 TRBD1 TRBJ1-1 .
TGTGCCAGCAGTTTAACAGGGAGCTCTGGAAACACCATATATTTT CASSLTGSSGNTIYF TRBV27 . TRBJ1-3 .
TGTGCCAGCAGCCCGACCGGGACCTACGAGCAGTACTTC CASSPTGTYEQYF TRBV6-5 . TRBJ2-7 .
TGTGCCAGCAGACCCGGACTAGCGGGAAACAATGAGCAGTTCTTC CASRPGLAGNNEQFF TRBV28 TRBD2 TRBJ2-1 .
TGTGCCAGCAGCCAAGGCGTGACAGCCGATGGGGAAAAAAACATTCAGTACTTC CASSQGVTADGEKNIQYF TRBV4-2 . TRBJ2-4 .
TGTGCCAGCAGTTCTGGGTGGGGAGTGCGCTACGAGCAGTACTTC CASSSGWGVRYEQYF TRBV6-6 . TRBJ2-7 .
TGTGCTAGTGCGGCAGGAATACAGACCCAGTACTTC CASAAGIQTQYF TRBV12-5 . TRBJ2-5 .
TGTGCCAGCAACCCGGGGGGCGGTACCTACGAGCAGTACTTC CASNPGGGTYEQYF TRBV25-1 . TRBJ2-7 .
TGTGCCAGCACCCTAGCGGGAGGTAATGAGCAGTTCTTC CASTLAGGNEQFF TRBV12-3/TRBV12-4 TRBD2 TRBJ2-1 .
TGTGCCAGCAGTTACCAGGGTTGGGGACTGTTTTTT CASSYQGWGLFF TRBV28 . TRBJ1-4 .
TGTGCCAGCAGCTTTAGCGGGGGGGACTCCTACGAGCAGTACTTC CASSFSGGDSYEQYF TRBV7-2 TRBD2 TRBJ2-7 .
TGCAGTGCTAGTATGACTCGAAGTGATTACAATGAGCAGTTCTTC CSASMTRSDYNEQFF TRBV20-1 . TRBJ2-1 .
TGTGCCAGCAGCCAGACAGGCGGCAATGAAAAACTGTTTTTT CASSQTGGNEKLFF TRBV9 . TRBJ1-4 .
TGTGCCAGCAGCGGGGCTAGCGGAAGCTCCTACGAGCAGTACTTC CASSGASGSSYEQYF TRBV9 TRBD2 TRBJ2-7 .
TGTGCCAGCGGTAGGGGGTCCGGGGAGCTGTTTTTT CASGRGSGELFF TRBV2 . TRBJ2-2 .
TGTGCCAGCAGCTTAGTAACGAGGTGGACTGAAGCTTTCTTT CASSLVTRWTEAFF TRBV7-2 . TRBJ1-1 .
TGCGCCAGCAGCCTCGGAAGTTCACAGGGGCCGGGCACAGATACGCAGTATTTT CASSLGSSQGPGTDTQYF TRBV4-1 TRBD1 TRBJ2-3 .
TGTGCCAGCAGCCCTACTAGAAATGAGCAGTTCTTC CASSPTRNEQFF TRBV12-3/TRBV12-4 . TRBJ2-1 few
TGCGCCAGCAGCCAAGATGGACTTACTGGAAACACCATATATTTT CASSQDGLTGNTIYF TRBV4-1 . TRBJ1-3 .
TGTGCCAGCAGCCATAACAACAGGGATAGCAATCAGCCCCAGCATTTT CASSHNNRDSNQPQHF TRBV4-2 . TRBJ1-5 once
TGTGCCAGCAGTAGCGACTCGAACACCGGGGAGCTGTTTTTT CASSSDSNTGELFF TRBV6-5 . TRBJ2-2 once
TGTGCCAGCAGCTTCGGACAGGGGAATGGGGCCAACGTCCTGACTTTC CASSFGQGNGANVLTF TRBV5-4 TRBD1 TRBJ2-6 .
TGTGCCAGCAGCCAAGGGGTGAGGAGCAATCAGCCCCAGCATTTT CASSQGVRSNQPQHF TRBV4-2 . TRBJ1-5 .
TGTGCCAGCAGTTACTCGACACAGGGTTACAATGAGCAGTTCTTC CASSYSTQGYNEQFF TRBV6-5 . TRBJ2-1 .
TGTGCCAGCAGGGGTAGCACCGTCGGGGAGCTGTTTTTT CASRGSTVGELFF TRBV12-3/TRBV12-4 . TRBJ2-2 .
TGTGCCAGCAGTTTCAGGACAGGGGGGAATTCACCCCTCCACTTT CASSFRTGGNSPLHF TRBV28 TRBD1 TRBJ1-6 .
TGTGCCAGCAGCGCCGGACAGGGCTATAATTCACCCCTCCACTTT CASSAGQGYNSPLHF TRBV2 TRBD1 TRBJ1-6 .
TGTGCCAGCAGTAACAGGGGGTCGAACACCGGGGAGCTGTTTTTT CASSNRGSNTGELFF TRBV2 TRBD1 TRBJ2-2 .
TGTGCCAGCAGCTTGTTGGGGGGCGGGGGCATGAACACTGAAGCTTTCTTT CASSLLGGGGMNTEAFF TRBV5-6 . TRBJ1-1 .
TGTGCCAGCAGCCCGACGGGACAGTATAGCAATCAGCCCCAGCATTTT CASSPTGQYSNQPQHF TRBV7-2 TRBD1 TRBJ1-5 .
TGCGCCAGCAGCCAAGATCTGGACAGGGGCGTTTTTAATCAGCCCCAGCATTTT CASSQDLDRGVFNQPQHF TRBV4-3 TRBD1 TRBJ1-5 once
TGTGCCAGCAGCTTGGGCCCTACAGGGGGCGGTGGTTCACCCCTCCACTTT CASSLGPTGGGGSPLHF TRBV5-6 TRBD1 TRBJ1-6 once
TGCGCCAGCAGCCGAGGTGGACAGACCACAGATACGCAGTATTTT CASSRGGQTTDTQYF TRBV4-3 . TRBJ2-3 .
TGTGCCAGCAGCGAACAACTAGCGGGGGGGCTCACCGGGGAGCTGTTTTTT CASSEQLAGGLTGELFF TRBV3-1/TRBV3-2 TRBD2 TRBJ2-2 .
TGTGCCAGCACCTCGGGTGGGGGCGGCTACACCTTC CASTSGGGGYTF TRBV6-6 . TRBJ1-2 .
TGTGCCAGCTCAAAACTAGCGGGAGTGGATAACATTCAGTACTTC CASSKLAGVDNIQYF TRBV18 TRBD2 TRBJ2-4 .
TGTGCCAGCAGCCAAGAGGGACATTATAGCAATCAGCCCCAGCATTTT CASSQEGHYSNQPQHF TRBV4-2 . TRBJ1-5 .
TGTGCCAGCAGCCCGAATGAGGACAGGTCCTATGGCTACACCTTC CASSPNEDRSYGYTF TRBV7-6 TRBD1 TRBJ1-2 .
TGTGCCAGCAGCTTGACTGCGGGCTATGGCTACACCTTC CASSLTAGYGYTF TRBV5-6 . TRBJ1-2 .
TGTGCCAGTAGAAATCGGACAGCCGATGTGTCCTTT CASRNRTADVSF TRBV19 . TRBJ1-1 once
TGTGCCAGCCATTCGGGGGGCTACGAGCAGTACTTC CASHSGGYEQYF TRBV28 TRBD2 TRBJ2-7 .
TGTGCCAGCAGCTTGGGCAGTCAATCACCCCTCCACTTT CASSLGSQSPLHF TRBV5-6 . TRBJ1-6 .
TGTGCCAGCAGTACCCTAGCGGGAGAGGAGACCCAGTACTTC CASSTLAGEETQYF TRBV6-2/TRBV6-3 TRBD2 TRBJ2-5 .
TGTGCCAGCAGTTTAGGTCTCGGCAGGGTCTACGAGCAGTACTTC CASSLGLGRVYEQYF TRBV27 . TRBJ2-7 .
TGTGCCAGCAGGAGAACAGGGGAATACGAGCAGTACTTC CASRRTGEYEQYF TRBV6-5 TRBD1 TRBJ2-7 .
TGTGCCAGTAGTCAAGGACAGGCCATTTCACCCCTCCACTTT CASSQGQAISPLHF TRBV19 TRBD1 TRBJ1-6 .
TGTGCCAGCAGAGACGGACAGGGGGTCTACGAGCAGTACTTC CASRDGQGVYEQYF TRBV28 TRBD1 TRBJ2-7 .
TGTGCCAGCTCACCACGAGGGGGCGTGAGCACTGAAGCTTTCTTT CASSPRGGVSTEAFF TRBV18 TRBD1 TRBJ1-1 .
TGTGCTAGTGGTTCCTCCCTCCGGGACACAGTGCACTTC CASGSSLRDTVHF TRBV12-5 . TRBJ2-5 .